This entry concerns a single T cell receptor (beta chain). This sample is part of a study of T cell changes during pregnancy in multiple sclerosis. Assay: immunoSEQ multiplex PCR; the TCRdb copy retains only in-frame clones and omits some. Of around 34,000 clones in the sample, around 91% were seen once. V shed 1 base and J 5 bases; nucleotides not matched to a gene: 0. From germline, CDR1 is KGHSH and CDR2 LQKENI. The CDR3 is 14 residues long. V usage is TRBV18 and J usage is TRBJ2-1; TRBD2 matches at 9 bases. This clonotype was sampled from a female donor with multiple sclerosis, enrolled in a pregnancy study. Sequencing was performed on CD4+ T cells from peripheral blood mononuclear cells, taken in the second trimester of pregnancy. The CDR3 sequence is CASSPLAGDNEQFF. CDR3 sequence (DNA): TGTGCCAGCTCACCACTAGCGGGAGACAATGAGCAGTTCTTC.